The sequence of this T cell receptor beta chain was determined in a study of T cell changes during pregnancy in multiple sclerosis. Some clones are missing from TCRdb's copy, which holds only in-frame ones; the method was immunoSEQ multiplex PCR. The sample lists some 50,000 clones, 95% occurring once. Trimming removed 1 base at V and 9 bases at J, with 15 bases between. The CDR3 contains 15 residues. Per germline, CDR1 SGHTA and CDR2 FQGNSA. Sample: CD8+ T cells from peripheral blood mononuclear cells, taken in the first trimester of pregnancy. The receptor comes from a female donor with multiple sclerosis, enrolled in a pregnancy study. This chain connects TRBV7-2 to TRBJ2-2; possible D gene TRBD2, 5 bases. As DNA, the CDR3 is TGTGCCAGCAGCTTAGTGGGTGGGAGAGTCCGGGAGCTGTTTTTT. Its protein product is CASSLVGGRVRELFF. Together with reference TRBV7-2 and TRBJ2-2, the CDR3 gives the full variable domain: GAGVSQSPSNKVTEKGKDVELRCDPISGHTALYWYRQSLGQGLEFLIYFQGNSAPDKSGLPSDRFSAERTGGSVSTLTIQRTQQEDSAVYLCASSLVGGRVRELFFGEGSRLTVL.